These 2 T cell receptor beta chains were all obtained from the same sample, sequenced in a study of cytomegalovirus exposure and HLA in healthy donors. The PCR contained 60 Vbeta and 13 Jbeta primers. Assay: immunoSEQ multiplex PCR; the TCRdb copy retains only in-frame clones and omits some. The table includes tens of thousands of clones, around 80% detected once. The sequenced sample consisted of PBMCs. Receptors originate from a man between 35 and 55 years old in good health and CMV-seronegative.

V and J are TRBV7-9 and TRBJ2-7; 13 bases are shared with TRBD2. This CDR3 contains 15 residues. The germline CDR1 and CDR2 sequences are SEHNR and FQNEAQ (reference sequence). Trimming at V came to 4 bases and at J to 5 bases, leaving 5 bases not matched to a gene. In nucleotides, the CDR3 is TGTGCCAGCAGCTACGGACTAGCGGGAGTCGACGAGCAGTACTTC. It translates to CASSYGLAGVDEQYF.

The count of this clone is one. The chain has TRBV5-6 and TRBJ2-7; TRBD2 matches at 10 bases. The CDR3 is 16 residues long. After removal of 4 bases from V and 11 bases from J, the junction contained 18 bases not matched to a gene. CDR1 SGHDT and CDR2 YYEEEE come from the germline V gene. This chain's CDR3 is CASSPPGSGRAGNEYF. The CDR3 DNA sequence: TGTGCCAGCAGCCCCCCAGGGAGCGGGAGGGCCGGGAACGAGTACTTC.